This passage covers 2 T cell receptor beta chains from one sample sequenced in a study of T cells in Graves' hyperthyroidism and ophthalmopathy. Regions amplified from RNA transcripts were the TCR beta CDR3 regions. Researchers ran a first-round RT-PCR on the TCR CDR3 using the HTBI primer set. TCRdb used MiXCR to reprocess the multiplex PCR reads, holding one entry per CDR3 protein. The sample has a few hundred thousand distinct CDR3 sequences, 15% to 18% seen once. The material sequenced was blood. The receptors stem from a woman aged 18 to 35 with Graves' hyperthyroidism.

The chain joins TRBV6-5 to TRBJ1-1, with 12 bases fitting TRBD1. The germline V gene has CDR1 MNHEY and CDR2 SVGAGI. The V and J ends lost 2 bases and 5 bases, in that order; junction bases with no gene match: 9. There are 17 residues in the CDR3. The CDR3 loop is CASSYVGTGGLGTEAFF. The CDR3 nucleotides are TGTGCCAGCAGTTACGTGGGGACAGGGGGCTTGGGGACTGAAGCTTTCTTT.

The chain carries TRBV19 and TRBJ1-2; a weak D match, TRBD1 (6 bases). The CDR3 runs 14 residues. Per the germline V gene, CDR1 is LNHDA and CDR2 is SQIVND (reference sequence). V lost 6 bases and J lost 4, with 15 bases in between. The DNA for the CDR3 is TGTGCCAGTAGCACAGCAGGGGAGTTCTATGGCTACACCTTC. Translation: CASSTAGEFYGYTF.